The T cell receptor (beta chain) under discussion was sequenced for a study of cytomegalovirus exposure and HLA in healthy donors. Study-wide background: Falling in the Caucasian-associated ancestry cluster were about 80% of approximately 410 genotyped donors. Overall study findings and caveats: Follow-up analysis found HLA locus-dependent TCR association rates, highest for DRB1 and lowest for HLA-C.

Use of 60 Vbeta and 13 Jbeta primers characterized the PCR. Here immunoSEQ multiplex PCR was the method, and the copy in TCRdb shows in-frame clones only, minus some. The sample has 140,000 to 150,000 clones; the top ten hold approximately 0.88%. Nominal health characterized the donors when sampled, though unrecorded immune exposures were likely. Trimming took 0 bases from V and 4 from J, leaving 10 bases between them. CDR1 SGHTA and CDR2 FQGNSA come from the germline V gene. CDR3 size: 14 residues. Note on this clone: The antigen is undetermined.

This chain joins TRBV7-2 and TRBJ2-7; possibly TRBD2 for D (5 bases). The source material was PBMCs. The sequence came from a male donor in good health and CMV-seronegative. CDR3 in amino acids: CASSLAGVRYEQYF. Written as DNA, the CDR3 is TGTGCCAGCAGCTTAGCGGGAGTACGTTACGAGCAGTACTTC.